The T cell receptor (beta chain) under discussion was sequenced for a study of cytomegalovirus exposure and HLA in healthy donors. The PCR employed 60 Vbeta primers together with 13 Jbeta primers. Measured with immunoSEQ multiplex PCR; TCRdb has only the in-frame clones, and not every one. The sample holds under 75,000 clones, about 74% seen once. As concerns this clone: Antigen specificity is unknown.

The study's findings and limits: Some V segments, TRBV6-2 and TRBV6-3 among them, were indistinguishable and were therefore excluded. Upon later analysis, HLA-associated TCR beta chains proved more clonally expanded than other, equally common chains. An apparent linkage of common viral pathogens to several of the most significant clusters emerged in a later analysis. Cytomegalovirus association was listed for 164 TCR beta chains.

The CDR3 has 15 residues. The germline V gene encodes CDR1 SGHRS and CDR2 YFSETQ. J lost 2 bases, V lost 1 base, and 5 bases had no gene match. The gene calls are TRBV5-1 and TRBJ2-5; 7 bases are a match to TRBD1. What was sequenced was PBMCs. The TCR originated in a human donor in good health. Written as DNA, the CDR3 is TGCGCCAGCAGCTTGCAACCCAGGGGGCAAGAGACCCAGTACTTC. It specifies CASSLQPRGQETQYF.